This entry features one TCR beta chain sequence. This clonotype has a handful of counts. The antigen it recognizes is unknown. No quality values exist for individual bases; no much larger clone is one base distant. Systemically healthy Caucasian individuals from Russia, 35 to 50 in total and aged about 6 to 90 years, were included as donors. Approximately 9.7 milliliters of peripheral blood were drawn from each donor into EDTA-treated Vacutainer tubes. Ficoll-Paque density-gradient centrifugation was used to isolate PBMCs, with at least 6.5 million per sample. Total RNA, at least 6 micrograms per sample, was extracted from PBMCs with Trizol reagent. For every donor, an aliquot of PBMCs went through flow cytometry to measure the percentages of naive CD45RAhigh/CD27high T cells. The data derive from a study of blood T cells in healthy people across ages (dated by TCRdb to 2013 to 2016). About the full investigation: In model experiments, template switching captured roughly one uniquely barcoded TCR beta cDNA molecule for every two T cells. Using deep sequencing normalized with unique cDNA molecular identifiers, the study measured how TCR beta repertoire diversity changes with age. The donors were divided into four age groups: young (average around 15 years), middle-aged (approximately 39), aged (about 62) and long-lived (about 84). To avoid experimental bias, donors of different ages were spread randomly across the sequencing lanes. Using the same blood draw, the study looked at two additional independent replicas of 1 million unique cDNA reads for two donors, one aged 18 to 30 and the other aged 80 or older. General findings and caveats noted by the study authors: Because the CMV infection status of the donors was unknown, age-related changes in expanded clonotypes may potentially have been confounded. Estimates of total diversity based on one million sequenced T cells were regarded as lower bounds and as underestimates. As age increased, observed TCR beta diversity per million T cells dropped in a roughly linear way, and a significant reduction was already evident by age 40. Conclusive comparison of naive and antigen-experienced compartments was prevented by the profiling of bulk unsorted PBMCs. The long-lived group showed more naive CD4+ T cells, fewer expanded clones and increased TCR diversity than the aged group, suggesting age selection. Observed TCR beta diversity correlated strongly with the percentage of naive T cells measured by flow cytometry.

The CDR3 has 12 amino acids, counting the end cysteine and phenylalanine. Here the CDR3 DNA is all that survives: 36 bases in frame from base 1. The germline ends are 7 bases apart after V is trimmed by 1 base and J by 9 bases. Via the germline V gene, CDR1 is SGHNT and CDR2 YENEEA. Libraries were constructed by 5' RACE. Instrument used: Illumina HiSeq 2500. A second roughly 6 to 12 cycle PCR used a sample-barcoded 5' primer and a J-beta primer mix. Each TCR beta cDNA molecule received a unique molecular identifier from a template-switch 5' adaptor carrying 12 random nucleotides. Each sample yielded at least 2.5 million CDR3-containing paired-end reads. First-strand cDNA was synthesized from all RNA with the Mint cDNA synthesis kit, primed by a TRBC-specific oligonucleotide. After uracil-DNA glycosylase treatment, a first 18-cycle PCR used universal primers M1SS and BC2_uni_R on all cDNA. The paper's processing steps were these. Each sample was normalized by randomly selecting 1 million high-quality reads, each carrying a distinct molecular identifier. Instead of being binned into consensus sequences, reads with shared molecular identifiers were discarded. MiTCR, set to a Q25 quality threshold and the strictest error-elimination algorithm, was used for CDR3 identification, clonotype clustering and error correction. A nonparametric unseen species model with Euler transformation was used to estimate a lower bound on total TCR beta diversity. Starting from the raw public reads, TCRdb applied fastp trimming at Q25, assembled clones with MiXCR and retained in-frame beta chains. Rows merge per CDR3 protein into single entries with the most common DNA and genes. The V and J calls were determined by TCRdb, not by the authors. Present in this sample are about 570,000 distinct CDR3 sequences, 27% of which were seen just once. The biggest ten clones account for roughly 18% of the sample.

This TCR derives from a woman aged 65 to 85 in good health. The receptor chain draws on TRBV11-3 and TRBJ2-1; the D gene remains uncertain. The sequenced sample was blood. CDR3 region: CASSLVAIEQFF. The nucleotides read TGTGCCAGCAGCTTAGTAGCCATTGAGCAGTTCTTC.